Presented here are 18 T cell receptor beta chains from one specimen sequenced in a study of blood T cell repertoires in COVID-19. Method: immunoSEQ multiplex PCR; TCRdb's copy keeps in-frame clones and lacks some. The profile covers 200,000 to 250,000 clones, with approximately 90% appearing a single time and 5.5% to 8% taken by the ten largest. The sequencing sample was made of peripheral blood. The receptors shown here come from a man in his sixties who had recovered from COVID-19.

This clone was recorded once. The V and J genes are TRBV5-1 and TRBJ2-5, with 8 bases matching TRBD2. This CDR3 has 17 residues. The germline CDR1 and CDR2 sequences are SGHRS and YFSETQ. The ends lost 4 bases at V and 4 bases at J; junction bases unmatched: 15. CDR3 loop: CASSLRGSGAAIETQYF. The CDR3 DNA reads as TGCGCCAGCAGCCTAAGGGGTAGCGGGGCCGCAATAGAGACCCAGTACTTC.

The rearrangement links TRBV28 to TRBJ2-7, with TRBD2 as a possible D gene (7 bases). CDR1 and CDR2 from the germline V gene are MDHEN and SYDVKM. The CDR3 runs to 15 residues. V was pared by 6 bases and J by 3 bases, with 18 bases between. The CDR3 DNA sequence: TGTGCCAGCAGGGAGAGGGGGGGTACCCGCTACGAGCAGTACTTC. It translates to CASRERGGTRYEQYF.

The V and J genes are TRBV5-1 and TRBJ2-3; no firm D call. CDR1 and CDR2 from the germline V gene are SGHRS and YFSETQ. The length of the CDR3 is 13 residues. Trimming left V 4 bases short and J 0 bases short, with 6 bases between. As DNA, the CDR3 is TGCGCCAGCAGCCCCGAGAGCACAGATACGCAGTATTTT. Translating it yields CASSPESTDTQYF.

This clone was seen a few times. This sequence joins TRBV4-2 and TRBJ2-7; 11 bases map to TRBD2. The CDR3 runs 15 residues. V was pared by 4 bases and J by 3 bases, with 5 bases of the junction left unmatched. The V gene's germline CDR1 is LGHNA and CDR2 YNFKEQ. CDR3 DNA sequence: TGTGCCAGCAGCCTTGGGACTAGCGGCTTCTACGAGCAGTACTTC. It codes for CASSLGTSGFYEQYF.

J is TRBJ1-5 and V is TRBV4-1, with D perhaps matching TRBD1 (5 bases). Per the germline V gene, CDR1 is MGHRA and CDR2 is YSYEKL. The CDR3 extends over 15 amino acids. Trimming left V 3 bases short and J 5 bases short, with 14 bases between. CDR3 DNA sequence: TGCGCCAGCAGCCACGTTGGACATCGATATCAGCCCCAGCATTTT. Its translation: CASSHVGHRYQPQHF.

The rearrangement joins TRBV9 to TRBJ1-2, with 7 nucleotides matching TRBD1. CDR1 is SGDLS and CDR2 is YYNGEE in the germline V gene. The CDR3 consists of 15 residues. J gave up 7 bases and V 4 bases, and 13 bases lay outside the gene matches. This CDR3 is CASSPSPRSGGGYTF. CDR3 bases: TGTGCCAGCAGCCCAAGTCCTCGCTCAGGGGGTGGCTACACCTTC. The whole variable domain, filled in from reference TRBV9 and TRBJ1-2, reads DSGVTQTPKHLITATGQRVTLRCSPRSGDLSVYWYQQSLDQGLQFLIQYYNGEERAKGNILERFSAQQFPDLHSELNLSSLELGDSALYFCASSPSPRSGGGYTFGSGTRLTVV.

In its sample, this clone was seen a few times. J is TRBJ2-2 and V is TRBV7-2, with 8 bases that match TRBD2. Trimming took 1 base from V and 5 from J; bases not matched to a gene: 3. The CDR3 is 15 amino acids. Germline V gene sequence: CDR1 SGHTA, CDR2 FQGNSA. This CDR3 is CASSLGLAGTGELFF. The CDR3 nucleotides read TGTGCCAGCAGCTTAGGTTTAGCGGGGACCGGGGAGCTGTTTTTT.

J is TRBJ2-7 and V is TRBV2, with TRBD1 matching over 7 bases. J gave up 7 bases and V 4 bases, and 13 bases lay outside the gene matches. The CDR3 contains 15 residues. Germline V gene sequence: CDR1 SNHLY, CDR2 FYNNEI. CDR3 bases: TGTGCCAGCAGTGGGTCCGGGACAGCTTATAGGGAGCAGTACTTC. As protein: CASSGSGTAYREQYF.

The V gene is TRBV11-2, the J gene TRBJ2-2; TRBD1 matches at 8 bases. Germline CDR1 reads SGHAT; CDR2 reads FQNNGV. V dropped 4 bases and J dropped 5; count of bases not matched to a gene: 15. The CDR3 has 18 amino acids. The CDR3: CASSSIRQGLPKTGELFF. CDR3 nucleotide sequence: TGTGCCAGCAGCTCTATTAGACAGGGGCTTCCTAAAACCGGGGAGCTGTTTTTT.

The chain is built from TRBV27 and TRBJ1-2, with 8 positions matching TRBD1. Losses at the gene ends were 3 bases for V and 7 bases for J; bases not matched to a gene: 4. CDR1 and CDR2 from the germline V gene are MNHEY and SMNVEV (reference sequence). The CDR3 covers 13 residues. The CDR3 loop reads CASSFGQGGGYTF. The DNA for the CDR3 is TGTGCCAGCAGTTTCGGACAGGGAGGTGGCTACACCTTC.

The chain recombines TRBV5-5 with TRBJ1-5, with 11 bases aligning to TRBD1. This CDR3 is 17 amino acids long. V gave up 5 bases and J gave up 1 base; unmatched junction bases: 8. Germline V gene data show CDR1 as SGHKS and CDR2 as YYEKEE (reference sequence). CDR3 in DNA: TGTGCCAGCAGTTCCGGACAGGGGGCGAGAAGCAATCAGCCCCAGCATTTT. It yields the protein CASSSGQGARSNQPQHF.

The V gene is TRBV18, the J gene TRBJ1-3; no reliable D call. Trimming took off 2 bases at V and 0 bases at J, with 8 bases between the two ends. The germline V gene has CDR1 KGHSH and CDR2 LQKENI. This CDR3 has 15 residues. The CDR3: CASSPAASSGNTIYF. DNA for the CDR3: TGTGCCAGCTCACCAGCGGCTTCCTCTGGAAACACCATATATTTT.

The chain carries TRBV7-3 and TRBJ2-1; D might be TRBD2 (6 bases). V was pared by 5 bases and J by 0 bases, with 26 bases between. Looked up from germline, CDR1 is SGHTA and CDR2 is FQGTGA. The CDR3 extends over 20 amino acids. The CDR3 DNA is TGTGCCAGCAGCCCTACTGGGTCAGGGTGGGGGGTCAGCTCCTACAATGAGCAGTTCTTC. Protein sequence: CASSPTGSGWGVSSYNEQFF. The full variable domain, rest sourced from reference TRBV7-3 and TRBJ2-1, is GAGVSQTPSNKVTEKGKYVELRCDPISGHTALYWYRQSLGQGPEFLIYFQGTGAADDSGLPNDRFFAVRPEGSVSTLKIQRTERGDSAVYLCASSPTGSGWGVSSYNEQFFGPGTRLTVL.

CDR3 nucleotide sequence: TGTGCCAGTAGTTCTAGTATCGATCCGGGACAGCGAGGAGAGCAGTACTTC. This encodes CASSSSIDPGQRGEQYF. V and J are TRBV19 and TRBJ2-7; 7 bases are a match to TRBD1. The CDR3 runs 17 residues. V lost 5 bases, J lost 7 bases, and 20 bases stayed unmatched. Germline assignment: CDR1 LNHDA and CDR2 SQIVND (reference sequence).

This clone was seen a few times. This sequence joins TRBV7-6 and TRBJ2-5, with D perhaps TRBD2 (7 bases). CDR1 is SGHVS and CDR2 is FNYEAQ in the germline V gene. The length of the CDR3 is 14 residues. The V and J ends lost 6 bases and 4 bases respectively, with 15 bases between them. CDR3 nucleotide sequence: TGTGCCAGCAGAGGGGGAGGGGGGCCAGAGACCCAGTACTTC. It translates to CASRGGGGPETQYF.

V and J are TRBV14 and TRBJ1-1; TRBD1 agrees at 7 bases. The CDR3 has 15 residues. Trimming cost V 3 bases and J 1 base; bases outside gene matches: 5. From germline, CDR1 is SGHDN and CDR2 FVKESK. The CDR3 region has the DNA TGTGCCAGCAGCCAGAGGACAGGCGCGAACACTGAAGCTTTCTTT. Amino acid sequence: CASSQRTGANTEAFF.

The chain links TRBV7-3 to TRBJ2-3, with 10 bases matching TRBD1. The V segment lost 1 base and the J segment 6 bases; nucleotides outside the gene matches: 7. The CDR3 spans 16 residues. Germline values: CDR1 SGHTA, CDR2 FQGTGA. The DNA for the CDR3 is TGTGCCAGCAGCTTAAACGGACAGGGGGTAGTGGATACGCAGTATTTT. It is translated as CASSLNGQGVVDTQYF.

The chain is built from TRBV2 and TRBJ1-2; D might be TRBD1 (6 bases). Trimming stripped 6 bases from V and 4 bases from J, with 9 bases between. Germline V CDR1 and CDR2: SNHLY, FYNNEI. CDR3 length equals 12 residues. The CDR3 DNA reads as TGTGCCAGCAGCCGAGGGGGCTATGGCTACACCTTC. Protein: CASSRGGYGYTF.